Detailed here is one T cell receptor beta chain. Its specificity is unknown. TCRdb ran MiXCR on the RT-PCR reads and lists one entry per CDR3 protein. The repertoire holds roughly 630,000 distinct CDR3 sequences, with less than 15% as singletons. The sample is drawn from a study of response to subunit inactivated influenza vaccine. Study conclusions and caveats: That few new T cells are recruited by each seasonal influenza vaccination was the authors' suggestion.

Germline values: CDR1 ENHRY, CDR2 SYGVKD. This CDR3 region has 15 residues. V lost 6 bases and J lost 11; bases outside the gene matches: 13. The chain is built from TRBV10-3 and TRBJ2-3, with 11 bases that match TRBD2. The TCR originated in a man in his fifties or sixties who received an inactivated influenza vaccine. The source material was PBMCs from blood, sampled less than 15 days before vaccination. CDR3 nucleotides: TGTGCCATCAGGGCCACTAGCGGGGGATCTCACGGGCAGTATTTT. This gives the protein CAIRATSGGSHGQYF.